This T cell receptor (beta chain) originates from a study of T cells in pancreatic ductal adenocarcinoma. The assay was immunoSEQ multiplex PCR, and TCRdb's table has in-frame clones only and misses some. This table holds approximately 97,000 clones, nearly 95% found once. On this clone itself: Its target is not known.

General study results and limits: Tumors hold more CD45RO+ effector T cells, which may bias toward lower diversity. Compared with tumor, blood showed more total productive templates and approximately 8-fold more clonotypes.

Selected pancreatic ductal adenocarcinoma patients had undergone surgery without neoadjuvant therapy. The clonotype comes from a human donor with pancreatic ductal adenocarcinoma. Sequences were obtained from PBMCs.

The CDR3 loop reads CASSHSGAGGNYEQYF. Here the CDR3 DNA reads TGTGCCAGCAGTCACTCAGGGGCGGGAGGGAATTACGAGCAGTACTTC. The chain is built from TRBV28 and TRBJ2-7; 9 bases fit TRBD2. The CDR3 totals 16 residues. Germline V gene sequence: CDR1 MDHEN, CDR2 SYDVKM. V dropped 5 bases and J dropped 4; count of bases not matched to a gene: 12.